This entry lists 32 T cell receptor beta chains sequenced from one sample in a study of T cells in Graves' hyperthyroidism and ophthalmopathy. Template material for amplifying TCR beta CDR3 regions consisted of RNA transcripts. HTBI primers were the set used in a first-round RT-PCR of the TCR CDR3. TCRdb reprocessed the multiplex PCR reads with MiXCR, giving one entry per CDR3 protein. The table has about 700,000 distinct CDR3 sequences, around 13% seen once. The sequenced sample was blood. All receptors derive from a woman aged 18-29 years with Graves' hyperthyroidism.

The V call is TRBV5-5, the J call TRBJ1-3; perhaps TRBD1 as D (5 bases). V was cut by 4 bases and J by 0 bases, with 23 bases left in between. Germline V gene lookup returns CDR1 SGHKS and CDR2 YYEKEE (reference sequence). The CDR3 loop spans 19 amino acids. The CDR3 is CASSPRGSEQWLSGNTIYF. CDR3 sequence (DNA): TGTGCCAGCAGCCCACGGGGGAGCGAACAGTGGCTCTCTGGAAACACCATATATTTT.

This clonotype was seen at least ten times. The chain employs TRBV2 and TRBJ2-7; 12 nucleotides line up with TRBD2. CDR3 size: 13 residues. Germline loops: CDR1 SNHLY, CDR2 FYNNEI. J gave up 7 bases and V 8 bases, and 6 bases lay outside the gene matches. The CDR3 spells CASQGLAGGEQYF. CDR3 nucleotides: TGTGCCAGCCAGGGGCTAGCGGGAGGGGAGCAGTACTTC.

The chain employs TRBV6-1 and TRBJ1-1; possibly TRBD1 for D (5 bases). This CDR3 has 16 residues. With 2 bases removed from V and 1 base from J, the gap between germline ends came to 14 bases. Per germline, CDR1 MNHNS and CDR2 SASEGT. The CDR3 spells CASSEPVWGRNTEAFF. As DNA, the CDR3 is TGTGCCAGCAGTGAACCGGTGTGGGGCAGGAACACTGAAGCTTTCTTT.

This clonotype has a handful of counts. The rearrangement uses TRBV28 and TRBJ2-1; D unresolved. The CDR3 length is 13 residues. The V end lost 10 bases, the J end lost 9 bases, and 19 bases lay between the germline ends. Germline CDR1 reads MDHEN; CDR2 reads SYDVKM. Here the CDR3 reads CATTPVGYLEQFF. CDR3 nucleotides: TGTGCCACCACGCCGGTAGGGTACCTTGAGCAGTTCTTC.

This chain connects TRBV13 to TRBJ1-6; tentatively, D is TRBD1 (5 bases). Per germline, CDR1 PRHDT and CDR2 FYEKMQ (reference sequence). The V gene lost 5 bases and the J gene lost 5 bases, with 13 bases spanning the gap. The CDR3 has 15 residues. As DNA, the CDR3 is TGTGCCAGCAGCCTGGGACTGACCCATAATTCACCCCTCCACTTT. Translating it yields CASSLGLTHNSPLHF.

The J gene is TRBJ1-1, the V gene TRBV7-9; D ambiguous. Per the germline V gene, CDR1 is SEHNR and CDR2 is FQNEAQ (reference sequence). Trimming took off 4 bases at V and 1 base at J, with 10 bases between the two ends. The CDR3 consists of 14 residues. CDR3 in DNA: TGTGCCAGCAGCTACGGGAGATCGAACACTGAAGCTTTCTTT. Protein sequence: CASSYGRSNTEAFF.

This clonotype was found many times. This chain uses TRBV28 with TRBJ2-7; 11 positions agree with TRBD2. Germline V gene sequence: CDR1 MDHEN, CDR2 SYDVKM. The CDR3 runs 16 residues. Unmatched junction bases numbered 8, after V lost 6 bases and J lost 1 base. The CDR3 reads CASSRLLAGDSYEQYF. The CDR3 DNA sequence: TGTGCCAGCAGCCGCCTACTAGCGGGGGATTCCTACGAGCAGTACTTC. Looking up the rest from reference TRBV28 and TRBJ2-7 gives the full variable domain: DVKVTQSSRYLVKRTGEKVFLECVQDMDHENMFWYRQDPGLGLRLIYFSYDVKMKEKGDIPEGYSVSREKKERFSLILESASTNQTSMYLCASSRLLAGDSYEQYFGPGTRLTVT.

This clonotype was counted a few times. The CDR3 sequence is CSAFYGYTF. The CDR3 nucleotides are TGCAGTGCCTTTTATGGCTACACCTTC. The V and J genes are TRBV20-1 and TRBJ1-2; unclear D gene. CDR3 length: 9 amino acids. V was shortened by 6 bases and J by 5 bases, with 4 bases between the two germline ends. Per germline, CDR1 DFQATT and CDR2 SNEGSKA (reference sequence).

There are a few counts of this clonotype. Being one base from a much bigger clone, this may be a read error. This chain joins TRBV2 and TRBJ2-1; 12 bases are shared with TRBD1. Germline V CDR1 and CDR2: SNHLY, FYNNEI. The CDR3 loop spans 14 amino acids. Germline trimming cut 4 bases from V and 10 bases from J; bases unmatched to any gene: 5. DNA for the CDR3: TGTGCCAGCAGTGCCGGGACAGGGGGCAGGGAGCAGTTCTTC. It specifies CASSAGTGGREQFF. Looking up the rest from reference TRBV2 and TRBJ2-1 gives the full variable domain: EPEVTQTPSHQVTQMGQEVILRCVPISNHLYFYWYRQILGQKVEFLVSFYNNEISEKSEIFDDQFSVERPDGSNFTLKIRSTKLEDSAMYFCASSAGTGGREQFFGPGTRLTVL.

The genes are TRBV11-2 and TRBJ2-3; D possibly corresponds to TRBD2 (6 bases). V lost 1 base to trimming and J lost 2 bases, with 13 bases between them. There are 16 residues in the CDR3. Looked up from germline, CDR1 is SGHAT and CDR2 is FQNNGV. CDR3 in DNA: TGTGCCAGCAGCTTAGGGGACTTAAAATACACAGATACGCAGTATTTT. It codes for CASSLGDLKYTDTQYF.

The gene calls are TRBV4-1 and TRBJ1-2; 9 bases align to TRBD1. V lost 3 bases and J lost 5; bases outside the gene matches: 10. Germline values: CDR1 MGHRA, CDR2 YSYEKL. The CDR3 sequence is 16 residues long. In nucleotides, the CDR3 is TGCGCCAGCAGCCACACTATGACAGGGGGTTGGTATGGCTACACCTTC. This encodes CASSHTMTGGWYGYTF.

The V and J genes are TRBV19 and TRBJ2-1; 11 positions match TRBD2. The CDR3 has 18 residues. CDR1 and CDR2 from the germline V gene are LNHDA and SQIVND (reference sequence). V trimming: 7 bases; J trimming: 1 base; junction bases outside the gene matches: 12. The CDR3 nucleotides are TGTGCCAGTACCCCGTGGGTAGCGGGAGGGGTATCCTACAATGAGCAGTTCTTC. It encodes CASTPWVAGGVSYNEQFF.

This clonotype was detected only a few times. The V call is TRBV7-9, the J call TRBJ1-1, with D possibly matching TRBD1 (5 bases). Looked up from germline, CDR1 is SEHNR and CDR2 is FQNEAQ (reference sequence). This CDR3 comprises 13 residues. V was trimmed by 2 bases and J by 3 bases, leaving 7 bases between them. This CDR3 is CASSLSGHTEAFF. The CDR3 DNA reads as TGTGCCAGCAGCTTATCGGGGCACACTGAAGCTTTCTTT.

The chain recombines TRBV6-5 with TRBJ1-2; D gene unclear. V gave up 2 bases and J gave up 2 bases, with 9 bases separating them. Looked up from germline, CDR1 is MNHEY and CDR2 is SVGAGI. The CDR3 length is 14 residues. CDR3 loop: CASSYGRGNYGYTF. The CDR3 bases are TGTGCCAGCAGTTACGGCCGAGGGAACTATGGCTACACCTTC.

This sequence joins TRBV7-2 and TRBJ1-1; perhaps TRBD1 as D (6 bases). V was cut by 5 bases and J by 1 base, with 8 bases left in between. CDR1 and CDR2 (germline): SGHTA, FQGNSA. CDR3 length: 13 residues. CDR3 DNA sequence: TGTGCCAGCAGCAGGGGGGCGAACACTGAAGCTTTCTTT. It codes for CASSRGANTEAFF.

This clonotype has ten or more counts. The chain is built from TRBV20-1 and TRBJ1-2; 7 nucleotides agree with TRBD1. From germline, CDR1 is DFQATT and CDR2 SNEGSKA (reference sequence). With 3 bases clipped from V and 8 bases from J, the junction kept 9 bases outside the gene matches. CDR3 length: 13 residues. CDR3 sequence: CSASGTALSGYTF. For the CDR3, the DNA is TGCAGTGCTAGCGGGACAGCTCTTTCGGGCTACACCTTC.

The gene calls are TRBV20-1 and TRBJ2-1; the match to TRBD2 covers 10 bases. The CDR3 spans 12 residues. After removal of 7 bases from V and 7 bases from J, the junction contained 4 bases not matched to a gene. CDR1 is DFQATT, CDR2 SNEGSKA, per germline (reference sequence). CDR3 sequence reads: CSVLAGENEQFF. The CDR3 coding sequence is TGCAGTGTCCTAGCGGGAGAAAATGAGCAGTTCTTC.

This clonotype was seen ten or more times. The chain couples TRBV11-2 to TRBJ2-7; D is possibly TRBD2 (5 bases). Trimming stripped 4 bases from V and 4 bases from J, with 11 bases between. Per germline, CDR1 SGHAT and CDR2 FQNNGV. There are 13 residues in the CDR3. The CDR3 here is CASSYNPGYEQYF. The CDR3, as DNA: TGTGCCAGCAGCTACAACCCGGGGTACGAGCAGTACTTC.

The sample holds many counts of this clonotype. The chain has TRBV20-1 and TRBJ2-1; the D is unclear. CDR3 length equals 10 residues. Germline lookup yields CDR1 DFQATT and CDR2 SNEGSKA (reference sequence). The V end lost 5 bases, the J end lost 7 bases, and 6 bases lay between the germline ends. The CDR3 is CSAAFNEQFF. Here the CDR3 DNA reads TGCAGTGCTGCGTTTAATGAGCAGTTCTTC.

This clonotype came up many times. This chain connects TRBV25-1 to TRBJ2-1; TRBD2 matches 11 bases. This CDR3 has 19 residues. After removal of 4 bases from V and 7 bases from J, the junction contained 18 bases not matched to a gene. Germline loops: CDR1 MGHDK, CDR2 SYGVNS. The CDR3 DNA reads TGTGCCAGCAGTGCCCGATTTGGAGTTACTAGCGGGAGTCGAAATGAGCAGTTCTTC. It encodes CASSARFGVTSGSRNEQFF. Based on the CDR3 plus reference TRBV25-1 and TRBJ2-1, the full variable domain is EADIYQTPRYLVIGTGKKITLECSQTMGHDKMYWYQQDPGMELHLIHYSYGVNSTEKGDLSSESTVSRIRTEHFPLTLESARPSHTSQYLCASSARFGVTSGSRNEQFFGPGTRLTVL.

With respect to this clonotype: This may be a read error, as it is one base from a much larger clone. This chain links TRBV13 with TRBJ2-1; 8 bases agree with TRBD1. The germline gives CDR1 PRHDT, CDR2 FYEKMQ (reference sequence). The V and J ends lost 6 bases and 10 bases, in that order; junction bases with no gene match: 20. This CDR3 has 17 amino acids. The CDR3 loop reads CASRLRHADRGIDEQFF. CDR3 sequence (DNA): TGTGCCAGCAGACTTAGGCACGCAGACAGGGGAATCGACGAGCAGTTCTTC.

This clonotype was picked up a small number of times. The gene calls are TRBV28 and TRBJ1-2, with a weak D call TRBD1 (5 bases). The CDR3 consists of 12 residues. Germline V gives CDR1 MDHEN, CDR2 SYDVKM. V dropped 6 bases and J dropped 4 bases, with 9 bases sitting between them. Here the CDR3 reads CASSKTVYGYTF. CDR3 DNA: TGTGCCAGCAGCAAGACAGTCTATGGCTACACCTTC.

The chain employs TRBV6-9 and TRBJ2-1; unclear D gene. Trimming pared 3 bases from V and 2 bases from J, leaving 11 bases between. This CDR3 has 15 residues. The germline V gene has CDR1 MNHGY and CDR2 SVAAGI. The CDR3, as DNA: TGTGCCAGCAGTTACGGGCAGACGGCCTACAATGAGCAGTTCTTC. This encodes CASSYGQTAYNEQFF.

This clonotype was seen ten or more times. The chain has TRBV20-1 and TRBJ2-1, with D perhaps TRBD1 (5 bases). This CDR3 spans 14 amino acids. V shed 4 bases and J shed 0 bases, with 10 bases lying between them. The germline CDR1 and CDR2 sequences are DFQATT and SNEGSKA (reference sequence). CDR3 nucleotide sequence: TGCAGTGCTAATGGGGCTAGCTCCTACAATGAGCAGTTCTTC. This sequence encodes CSANGASSYNEQFF.

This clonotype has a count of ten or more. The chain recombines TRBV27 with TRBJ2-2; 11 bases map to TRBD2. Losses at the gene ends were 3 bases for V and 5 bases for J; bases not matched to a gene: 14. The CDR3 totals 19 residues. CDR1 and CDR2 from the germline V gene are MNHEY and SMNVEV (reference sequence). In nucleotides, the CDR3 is TGTGCCAGCAGTTTTTATTTAGCGGGAGGGGCACGGGGGACCGGGGAGCTGTTTTTT. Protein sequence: CASSFYLAGGARGTGELFF.

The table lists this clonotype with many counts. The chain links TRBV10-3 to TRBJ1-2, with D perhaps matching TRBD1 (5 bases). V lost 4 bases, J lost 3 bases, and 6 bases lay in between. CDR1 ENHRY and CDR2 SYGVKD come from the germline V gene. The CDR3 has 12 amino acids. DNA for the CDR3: TGTGCCATCAGTGGGGGCGACTATGGCTACACCTTC. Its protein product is CAISGGDYGYTF.

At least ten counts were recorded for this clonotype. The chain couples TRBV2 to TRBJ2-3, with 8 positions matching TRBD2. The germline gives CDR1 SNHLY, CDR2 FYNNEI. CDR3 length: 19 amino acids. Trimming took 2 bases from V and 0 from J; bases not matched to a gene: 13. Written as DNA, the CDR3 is TGTGCCAGCAGTGAATCTCAATGGGTGGCTAGCGGGAGCACAGATACGCAGTATTTT. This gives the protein CASSESQWVASGSTDTQYF.

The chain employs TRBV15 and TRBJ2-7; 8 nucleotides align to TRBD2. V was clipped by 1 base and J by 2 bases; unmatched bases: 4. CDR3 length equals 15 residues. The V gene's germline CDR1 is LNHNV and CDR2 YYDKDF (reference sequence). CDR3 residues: CATSRGLAGAYEQYF. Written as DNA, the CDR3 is TGTGCCACCAGCAGAGGGCTAGCGGGCGCCTACGAGCAGTACTTC.

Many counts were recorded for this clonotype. The CDR3 nucleotides are TGTGCCAGCAGCCAGGATGTAGGATGGGCCAAAAACATTCAGTACTTC. Translated: CASSQDVGWAKNIQYF. The chain joins TRBV3-1 to TRBJ2-4; D not resolved. V was shortened by 3 bases and J by 1 base, with 13 bases between the two germline ends. The V gene's germline CDR1 is LGHDT and CDR2 YNNKEL (reference sequence). CDR3 size: 16 residues.

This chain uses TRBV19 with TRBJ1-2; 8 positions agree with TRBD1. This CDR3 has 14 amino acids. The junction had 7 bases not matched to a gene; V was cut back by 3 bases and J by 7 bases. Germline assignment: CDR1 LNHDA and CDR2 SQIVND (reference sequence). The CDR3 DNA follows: TGTGCCAGTAGTATCAGGGGGCGCGAGAGTGGCTACACCTTC. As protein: CASSIRGRESGYTF.

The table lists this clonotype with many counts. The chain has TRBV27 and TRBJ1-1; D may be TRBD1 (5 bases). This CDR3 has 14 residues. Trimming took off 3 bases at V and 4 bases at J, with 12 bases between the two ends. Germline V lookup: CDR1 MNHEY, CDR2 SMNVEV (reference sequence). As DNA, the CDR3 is TGTGCCAGCAGTTTTCAGGGTGGGCGCACTGAAGCTTTCTTT. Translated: CASSFQGGRTEAFF.

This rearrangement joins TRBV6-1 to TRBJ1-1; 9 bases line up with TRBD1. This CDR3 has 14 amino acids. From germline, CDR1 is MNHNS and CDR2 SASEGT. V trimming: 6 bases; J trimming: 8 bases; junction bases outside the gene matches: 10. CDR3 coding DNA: TGTGCCAGCAGATCGCCGGGACAGGGCTTAGAAGCTTTCTTT. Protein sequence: CASRSPGQGLEAFF.